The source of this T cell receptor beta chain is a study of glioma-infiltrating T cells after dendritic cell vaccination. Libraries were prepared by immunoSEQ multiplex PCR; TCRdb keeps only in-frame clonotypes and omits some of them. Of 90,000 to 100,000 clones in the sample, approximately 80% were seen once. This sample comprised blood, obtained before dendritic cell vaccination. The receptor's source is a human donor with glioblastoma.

Here the CDR3 reads CASSKIGGDYNEQFF. DNA for the CDR3: TGCGCCAGCAGTAAGATAGGGGGGGACTACAATGAGCAGTTCTTC. The rearrangement uses TRBV10-1 and TRBJ2-1; D perhaps matches TRBD2 (7 bases). The V gene's germline CDR1 is WNHNN and CDR2 SYGVQD (reference sequence). The CDR3 has 15 amino acids. V was cut by 5 bases and J by 3 bases, with 14 bases left in between.